The clone carrying this TCR beta chain has a count of ten or more. The data originate from a study of blood T cell repertoires in COVID-19. Whole-study context: Some COVID-19 samples were acute and others convalescent; all came from the United States, Italy and Spain.

Some clones are missing from TCRdb's copy, which holds only in-frame ones; the method was immunoSEQ multiplex PCR. Here the sample spans 95,000 to 150,000 clones, less than 75% being singletons. In germline, CDR1 is LNHDA, CDR2 SQIVND (reference sequence). V was clipped by 3 bases and J by 6 bases, with 19 bases between them. This CDR3 contains 16 residues. The V gene is TRBV19, the J gene TRBJ2-3; the D gene is possibly TRBD1 (5 bases). Sequenced: peripheral blood. The clonotype originates from a human donor with acute or convalescent COVID-19. The donor label of this sample is uncertain. The CDR3 protein is CASSIRVGRTNDTQYF. CDR3 nucleotide sequence: TGTGCCAGTAGTATTAGGGTGGGGCGGACAAATGATACGCAGTATTTT.